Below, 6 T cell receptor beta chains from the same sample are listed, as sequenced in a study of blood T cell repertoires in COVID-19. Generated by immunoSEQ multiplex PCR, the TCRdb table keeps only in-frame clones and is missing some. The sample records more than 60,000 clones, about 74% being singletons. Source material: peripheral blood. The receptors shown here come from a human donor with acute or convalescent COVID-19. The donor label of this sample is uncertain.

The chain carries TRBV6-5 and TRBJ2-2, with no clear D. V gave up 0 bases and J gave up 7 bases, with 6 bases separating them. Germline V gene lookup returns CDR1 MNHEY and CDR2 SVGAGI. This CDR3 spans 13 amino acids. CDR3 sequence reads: CASSYSLYGELFF. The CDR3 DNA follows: TGTGCCAGCAGTTACTCCCTATACGGGGAGCTGTTTTTT.

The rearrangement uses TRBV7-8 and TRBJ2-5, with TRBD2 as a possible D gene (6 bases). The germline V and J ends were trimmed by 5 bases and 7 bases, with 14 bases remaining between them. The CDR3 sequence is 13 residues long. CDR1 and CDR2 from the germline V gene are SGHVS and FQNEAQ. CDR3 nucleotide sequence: TGTGCCAGCAGCGAGGGAGGATCGGGGACCCAGTACTTC. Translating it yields CASSEGGSGTQYF. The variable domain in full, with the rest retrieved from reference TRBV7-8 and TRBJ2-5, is GAGVSQSPRYKVAKRGQDVALRCDPISGHVSLFWYQQALGQGPEFLTYFQNEAQLDKSGLPSDRFFAERPEGSVSTLKIQRTQQEDSAVYLCASSEGGSGTQYFGPGTRLLVL.

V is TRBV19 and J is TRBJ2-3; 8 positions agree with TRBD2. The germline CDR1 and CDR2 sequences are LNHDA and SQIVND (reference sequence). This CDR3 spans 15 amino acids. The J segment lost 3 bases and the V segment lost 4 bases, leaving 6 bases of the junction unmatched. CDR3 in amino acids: CASSTGGATTDTQYF. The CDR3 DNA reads TGTGCCAGTAGTACCGGGGGGGCCACGACAGATACGCAGTATTTT.

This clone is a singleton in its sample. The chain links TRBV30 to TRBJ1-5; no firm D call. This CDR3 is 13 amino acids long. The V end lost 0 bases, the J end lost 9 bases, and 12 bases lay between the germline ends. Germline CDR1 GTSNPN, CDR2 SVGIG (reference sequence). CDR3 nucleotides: TGTGCCTGGAGTGTACCGGGTGCGAGGCCCCAGCATTTT. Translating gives CAWSVPGARPQHF. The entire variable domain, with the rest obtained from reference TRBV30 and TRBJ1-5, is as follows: SQTIHQWPATLVQPVGSPLSLECTVEGTSNPNLYWYRQAAGRGLQLLFYSVGIGQISSEVPQNLSASRPQDRQFILSSKKLLLSDSGFYLCAWSVPGARPQHFGDGTRLSIL.

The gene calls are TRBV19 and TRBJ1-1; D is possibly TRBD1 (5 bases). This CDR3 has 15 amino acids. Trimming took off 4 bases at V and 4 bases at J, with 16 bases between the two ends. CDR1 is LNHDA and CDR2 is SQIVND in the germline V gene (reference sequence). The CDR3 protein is CASSTQWGVRTEAFF. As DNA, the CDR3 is TGTGCCAGTAGTACCCAGTGGGGGGTGCGCACTGAAGCTTTCTTT.

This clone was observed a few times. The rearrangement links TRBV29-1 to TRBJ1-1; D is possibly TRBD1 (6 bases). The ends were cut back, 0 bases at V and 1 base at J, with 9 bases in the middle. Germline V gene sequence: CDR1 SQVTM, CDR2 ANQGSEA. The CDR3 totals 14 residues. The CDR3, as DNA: TGCAGCGTTGAAGATCAGGGGAAGAACACTGAAGCTTTCTTT. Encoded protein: CSVEDQGKNTEAFF. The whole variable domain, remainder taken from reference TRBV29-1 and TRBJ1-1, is SAVISQKPSRDICQRGTSLTIQCQVDSQVTMMFWYRQQPGQSLTLIATANQGSEATYESGFVIDKFPISRPNLTFSTLTVSNMSPEDSSIYLCSVEDQGKNTEAFFGQGTRLTVV.